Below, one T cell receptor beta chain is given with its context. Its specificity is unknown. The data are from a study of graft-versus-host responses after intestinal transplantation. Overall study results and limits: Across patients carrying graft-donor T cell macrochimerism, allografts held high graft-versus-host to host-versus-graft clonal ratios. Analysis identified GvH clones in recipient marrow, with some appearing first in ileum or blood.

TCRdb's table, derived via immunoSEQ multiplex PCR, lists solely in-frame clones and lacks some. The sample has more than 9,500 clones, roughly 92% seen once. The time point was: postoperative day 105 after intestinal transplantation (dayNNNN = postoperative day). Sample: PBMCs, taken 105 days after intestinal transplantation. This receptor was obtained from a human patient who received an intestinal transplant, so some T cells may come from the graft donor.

CDR3 in DNA: TGTGCCAGCAGTTTATGGGGCGACCTCGGACTAGCGGTTAGCTCCTACAATGAGCAGTTCTTC. Translated: CASSLWGDLGLAVSSYNEQFF. The gene calls are TRBV28 and TRBJ2-1, with 10 bases that match TRBD2. J lost 0 bases, V lost 0 bases, and 14 bases had no gene match. CDR3 length: 21 residues. In germline, CDR1 is MDHEN, CDR2 SYDVKM.